The 19 T cell receptor beta chains given below trace back to one sample, sequenced in a study of blood T cell repertoires in COVID-19. Generated by immunoSEQ multiplex PCR, the TCRdb table keeps only in-frame clones and is missing some. This sample yields 240,000 or so clones, of which 60% to 75% are seen a single time; over 3% belongs to the top ten. Specimen: peripheral blood. All receptors come from a woman aged 80 or over with acute or convalescent COVID-19.

The V call is TRBV5-6, the J call TRBJ2-3; 8 bases are a match to TRBD2. The CDR3 length is 16 residues. V shed 1 base and J 2 bases; nucleotides not matched to a gene: 6. From germline, CDR1 is SGHDT and CDR2 YYEEEE. The CDR3 region is CASSLKSGGTTDTQYF. The CDR3 DNA is TGTGCCAGCAGCTTGAAGAGCGGGGGTACCACAGATACGCAGTATTTT.

The chain is built from TRBV6-5 and TRBJ1-3, with D possibly TRBD1 on 5 matching bases. The CDR3 is 14 residues long. The germline V and J ends were trimmed by 8 bases and 3 bases, with 14 bases remaining between them. In germline, CDR1 is MNHEY, CDR2 SVGAGI. CDR3 sequence: CASRRGVGGNTIYF. For the CDR3, the DNA is TGTGCCAGCCGGAGGGGTGTAGGTGGAAACACCATATATTTT.

The rearrangement links TRBV11-1 to TRBJ2-4; no firm D call. V was trimmed by 3 bases and J by 0 bases, leaving 6 bases between them. This CDR3 contains 14 residues. Germline CDR1 and CDR2: SGHAT and FQDESV (reference sequence). The CDR3 DNA follows: TGTGCCAGCAGCTTGAGGCTAGCCAAAAACATTCAGTACTTC. Its protein is CASSLRLAKNIQYF.

The rearrangement links TRBV4-2 to TRBJ1-3; D unresolved. Germline values: CDR1 LGHNA, CDR2 YNFKEQ. With 1 base removed from V and 0 bases from J, the gap between germline ends came to 7 bases. The CDR3 is 15 amino acids. CDR3 coding DNA: TGTGCCAGCAGCCAAGGAGGGATCTCTGGAAACACCATATATTTT. As protein: CASSQGGISGNTIYF.

This chain connects TRBV18 to TRBJ1-2, with 8 nucleotides matching TRBD1. With 3 bases clipped from V and 2 bases from J, the junction kept 8 bases outside the gene matches. This CDR3 comprises 16 residues. Germline CDR1 is KGHSH and CDR2 is LQKENI. CDR3 DNA sequence: TGTGCCAGCTCACCGGGAGGGACAGGTAGCAACTATGGCTACACCTTC. Its translation is CASSPGGTGSNYGYTF.

This clone was picked up a small number of times. V usage is TRBV2 and J usage is TRBJ1-6, with D tentatively TRBD1 (5 bases). Germline CDR1 is SNHLY and CDR2 is FYNNEI. Trimming removed 4 bases at V and 5 bases at J, with 9 bases between. CDR3 length equals 14 residues. CDR3: CASSVTGDNSPLHF. CDR3 nucleotides: TGTGCCAGCAGTGTCACAGGCGATAATTCACCCCTCCACTTT.

The chain joins TRBV24-1 to TRBJ2-1; 9 bases agree with TRBD2. The trim removed 4 bases at V and 5 bases at J, leaving 5 bases unmatched. This CDR3 comprises 15 residues. Per the germline V gene, CDR1 is KGHDR and CDR2 is SFDVKD. The CDR3, as DNA: TGTGCCACCAGTGACCTAGCGGGATCTAACAATGAGCAGTTCTTC. This codes for CATSDLAGSNNEQFF.

This clone occurred once. The chain has TRBV5-1 and TRBJ2-1; the match to TRBD2 covers 12 bases. This CDR3 spans 18 amino acids. Per the germline V gene, CDR1 is SGHRS and CDR2 is YFSETQ. V lost 0 bases to trimming and J lost 2 bases; unmatched junction nucleotides: 6. This CDR3 is CASSLAQLAGGPYNEQFF. In nucleotides, the CDR3 is TGCGCCAGCAGCTTGGCCCAACTAGCGGGAGGACCCTACAATGAGCAGTTCTTC.

This clone has more than one count but fewer than ten. The V and J genes are TRBV3-1 (or the pseudogene TRBV3-2) and TRBJ2-2; TRBD1 matches at 11 bases. Germline V gene lookup returns CDR1 LGHDT and CDR2 YNNKEL (reference sequence). Losses at the gene ends were 8 bases for V and 2 bases for J; bases not matched to a gene: 7. This CDR3 region has 16 residues. The CDR3: CASAVRTGGNTGELFF. CDR3 in DNA: TGTGCCAGCGCCGTAAGGACAGGGGGCAACACCGGGGAGCTGTTTTTT.

This CDR3 is CASSSGHSNTEAFF. The CDR3 DNA reads as TGTGCCAGCAGCTCCGGACATTCAAACACTGAAGCTTTCTTT. This chain uses TRBV11-1 with TRBJ1-1; D might be TRBD1 (5 bases). V was pared by 4 bases and J by 2 bases, with 11 bases between. Germline V gene lookup returns CDR1 SGHAT and CDR2 FQDESV (reference sequence). CDR3 length equals 14 residues.

A single count supports this clone. The CDR3 bases are TGTGCCAGCAGCTTGGGCCGCCGGGGGGGCGCAGATACGCAGTATTTT. This sequence encodes CASSLGRRGGADTQYF. The gene calls are TRBV5-4 and TRBJ2-3, with 8 bases matching TRBD2. Trimming removed 0 bases from V and 4 bases from J; junction bases left unmatched: 7. The CDR3 is 16 residues long. Germline V gene data show CDR1 as SGHNT and CDR2 as YYREEE (reference sequence). The full variable domain, completed using reference TRBV5-4 and TRBJ2-3, is ETGVTQSPTHLIKTRGQQVTLRCSSQSGHNTVSWYQQALGQGPQFIFQYYREEENGRGNFPPRFSGLQFPNYSSELNVNALELDDSALYLCASSLGRRGGADTQYFGPGTRLTVL.

J is TRBJ2-1 and V is TRBV9; 9 bases fit TRBD1. V was clipped by 4 bases and J by 3 bases; unmatched bases: 5. CDR3 length: 15 amino acids. From germline, CDR1 is SGDLS and CDR2 YYNGEE. The CDR3 DNA is TGTGCCAGCAGCACAGGACAGGGGATCTACAATGAGCAGTTCTTC. Protein: CASSTGQGIYNEQFF.

This clone was counted at least ten times. CDR3 sequence reads: CASSRGISYEQYF. In DNA, the CDR3 is TGTGCCAGCAGTCGGGGAATCTCCTACGAGCAGTACTTC. The rearrangement uses TRBV6-2 or TRBV6-3 and TRBJ2-7; the D gene is possibly TRBD2 (5 bases). V was clipped by 5 bases and J by 0 bases, with 8 bases between them. CDR1 and CDR2 from the germline V gene are MNHEY and SVGEGT. The CDR3 covers 13 residues.

The chain recombines TRBV5-1 with TRBJ2-3; 7 positions agree with TRBD2. Trimming cost V 0 bases and J 1 base; bases outside gene matches: 2. CDR3 length: 15 residues. CDR1 SGHRS and CDR2 YFSETQ come from the germline V gene. The CDR3: CASSLAAGGTDTQYF. The CDR3 region has the DNA TGCGCCAGCAGCTTGGCGGCGGGGGGCACAGATACGCAGTATTTT. The whole variable domain, remainder taken from reference TRBV5-1 and TRBJ2-3, is KAGVTQTPRYLIKTRGQQVTLSCSPISGHRSVSWYQQTPGQGLQFLFEYFSETQRNKGNFPGRFSGRQFSNSRSEMNVSTLELGDSALYLCASSLAAGGTDTQYFGPGTRLTVL.

The DNA of the CDR3 is TGTGCCAGCTCACCACCGATGGGGACTAGCGCCTACAATGAGCAGTTCTTC. Translated, it gives CASSPPMGTSAYNEQFF. The chain combines TRBV18 with TRBJ2-1; TRBD2 aligns across 10 bases. Germline V gene data show CDR1 as KGHSH and CDR2 as LQKENI. V lost 0 bases to trimming and J lost 2 bases; unmatched junction nucleotides: 4. There are 17 residues in the CDR3. Together with reference TRBV18 and TRBJ2-1, the CDR3 gives the full variable domain: NAGVMQNPRHLVRRRGQEARLRCSPMKGHSHVYWYRQLPEEGLKFMVYLQKENIIDESGMPKERFSAEFPKEGPSILRIQQVVRGDSAAYFCASSPPMGTSAYNEQFFGPGTRLTVL.

The chain's CDR3 is CAWTAIGEQYF. The CDR3 DNA sequence: TGTGCCTGGACCGCTATCGGCGAGCAGTACTTC. V gene TRBV30 combines with J gene TRBJ2-7; D is undetermined. The CDR3 runs 11 residues. Germline V lookup: CDR1 GTSNPN, CDR2 SVGIG (reference sequence). V was trimmed by 4 bases and J by 6 bases, leaving 10 bases between them.

The gene calls are TRBV5-1 and TRBJ1-1; weak D call: TRBD1 (6 bases). V was cut by 0 bases and J by 7 bases, with 13 bases left in between. The CDR3 extends over 14 amino acids. CDR1 is SGHRS and CDR2 is YFSETQ in the germline V gene. CDR3 protein: CASSLEPGVVEAFF. The CDR3 DNA sequence: TGCGCCAGCAGCTTGGAACCAGGGGTGGTTGAAGCTTTCTTT.

This rearrangement joins TRBV7-2 to TRBJ2-2; D might be TRBD1 (6 bases). Trimming took off 1 base at V and 0 bases at J, with 9 bases between the two ends. This CDR3 comprises 16 residues. CDR1 is SGHTA, CDR2 FQGNSA, per germline. The CDR3 sequence is CASSLGWTANTGELFF. CDR3 bases: TGTGCCAGCAGCTTAGGTTGGACAGCGAACACCGGGGAGCTGTTTTTT.

The chain combines TRBV3-1 (or the pseudogene TRBV3-2) with TRBJ2-3, with D possibly TRBD2 on 6 matching bases. Germline V gene sequence: CDR1 LGHDT, CDR2 YNNKEL (reference sequence). The CDR3 spans 15 residues. The ends were cut back, 5 bases at V and 2 bases at J, with 14 bases in the middle. The CDR3 DNA follows: TGTGCCAGCAGCTTTGCCGGGACTTCCACAGATACGCAGTATTTT. Translated, it gives CASSFAGTSTDTQYF.